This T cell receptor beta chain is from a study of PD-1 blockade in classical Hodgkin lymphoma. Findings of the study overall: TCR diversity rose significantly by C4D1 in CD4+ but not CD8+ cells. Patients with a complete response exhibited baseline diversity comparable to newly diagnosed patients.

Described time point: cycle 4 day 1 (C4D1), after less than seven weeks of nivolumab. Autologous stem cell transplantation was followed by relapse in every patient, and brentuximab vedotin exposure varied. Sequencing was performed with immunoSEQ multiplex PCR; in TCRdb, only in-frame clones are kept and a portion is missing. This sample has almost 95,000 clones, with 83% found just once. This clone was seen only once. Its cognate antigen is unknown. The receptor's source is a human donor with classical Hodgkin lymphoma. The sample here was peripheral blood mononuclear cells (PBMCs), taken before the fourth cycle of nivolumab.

This chain's CDR3 is CASSPPGQGYEQYF. The CDR3 DNA reads as TGTGCCAGCTCACCCCCGGGACAGGGATACGAGCAGTACTTC. The V and J genes are TRBV18 and TRBJ2-7; 9 bases match TRBD1. Trimming cost V 3 bases and J 4 bases; bases outside gene matches: 4. Germline-derived CDR1 and CDR2 are KGHSH and LQKENI. CDR3 length: 14 residues.